The 11 T cell receptor beta chains below were found in one sample sequenced in a study of shared clonotypes between healthy human individuals. Assay used: immunoSEQ multiplex PCR; TCRdb lists only in-frame clones, some missing. Of about 710,000 clones listed, about two thirds are singletons. Sequencing used memory CD4+ T cells sorted from blood. Indicated subset: CD45RA-negative fraction. The receptors come from a woman in her thirties in good health.

The V gene is TRBV29-1, the J gene TRBJ2-3, with no clear D. The V end lost 4 bases, the J end lost 5 bases, and 16 bases lay between the germline ends. The germline gives CDR1 SQVTM, CDR2 ANQGSEA. The CDR3 length is 14 residues. For the CDR3, the DNA is TGCAGCGTTGGGAAGGACGCTTCGGGAGATACGCAGTATTTT. Encoded protein: CSVGKDASGDTQYF.

The rearrangement links TRBV6-1 to TRBJ2-2; 8 bases align to TRBD1. CDR1 and CDR2 from the germline V gene are MNHNS and SASEGT. The CDR3 spans 15 residues. V was clipped by 4 bases and J by 4 bases; unmatched bases: 5. The CDR3 DNA is TGTGCCAGCAGTGTTGACAGGGGAAGCACCGGGGAGCTGTTTTTT. Amino acid sequence: CASSVDRGSTGELFF.

This chain links TRBV27 with TRBJ2-7; no reliable D call. The CDR3 contains 13 residues. CDR1 and CDR2 (germline): MNHEY, SMNVEV (reference sequence). V was cut by 8 bases and J by 6 bases, with 17 bases left in between. The CDR3 region is CASSPWLGGEQYF. Written as DNA, the CDR3 is TGTGCCAGCTCTCCGTGGTTGGGTGGCGAGCAGTACTTC.

The J gene is TRBJ2-3, the V gene TRBV19; 10 nucleotides align to TRBD2. V was clipped by 6 bases and J by 2 bases; unmatched bases: 8. Germline assignment: CDR1 LNHDA and CDR2 SQIVND (reference sequence). This CDR3 spans 16 amino acids. In DNA form, the CDR3 reads TGTGCCAGTAGGTGCGGACTAGCGGAACTCACAGATACGCAGTATTTT. It codes for CASRCGLAELTDTQYF.

This clone was seen just once. This sequence joins TRBV27 and TRBJ2-7; 7 nucleotides match TRBD2. CDR1 and CDR2 (germline): MNHEY, SMNVEV (reference sequence). The trim removed 2 bases at V and 2 bases at J, leaving 6 bases unmatched. The CDR3 length is 15 residues. The CDR3 bases are TGTGCCAGCAGTTTACGGGGGGTTGATACCTACGAGCAGTACTTC. The encoded protein is CASSLRGVDTYEQYF.

In its sample, this clone was seen many times. In the same sample, other DNA sequences code for this CDR3. The chain has TRBV7-3 and TRBJ2-3, with D perhaps matching TRBD1 or TRBD2 (5 bases each). The CDR3 spans 14 residues. The germline V and J ends were trimmed by 1 base and 1 base, with 6 bases remaining between them. Germline V gives CDR1 SGHTA, CDR2 FQGTGA. The CDR3 region has the DNA TGTGCCAGCAGCTTAATGGGGGGCACAGATACGCAGTATTTT. This translates into CASSLMGGTDTQYF.

The chain links TRBV5-6 to TRBJ2-2; 8 nucleotides agree with TRBD2. Losses at the gene ends were 1 base for V and 5 bases for J; bases not matched to a gene: 10. The CDR3 is made up of 17 amino acids. Germline CDR1 and CDR2: SGHDT and YYEEEE. CDR3 in amino acids: CASSLSGLAGRTGELFF. The CDR3, as DNA: TGTGCCAGCAGCTTGTCCGGGCTAGCGGGTCGAACCGGGGAGCTGTTTTTT.

This chain joins TRBV10-2 and TRBJ1-5; no firm D call. From germline, CDR1 is WSHSY and CDR2 SAAADI. V lost 3 bases and J lost 2, with 11 bases in between. The CDR3 loop spans 15 amino acids. The CDR3 sequence is CASSDLGVGNQPQHF. The CDR3 bases are TGCGCCAGCAGTGACCTCGGAGTAGGCAATCAGCCCCAGCATTTT.

This clone appeared a few times. The genes are TRBV11-2 and TRBJ1-3; TRBD1 aligns across 11 bases. V lost 5 bases and J lost 5; bases outside the gene matches: 14. The CDR3 length is 18 residues. Germline loops: CDR1 SGHAT, CDR2 FQNNGV. CDR3 protein: CASSHPPGTGGQRNTIYF. The DNA for the CDR3 is TGTGCCAGCAGCCATCCCCCCGGGACAGGGGGACAGCGAAACACCATATATTTT.

This sequence joins TRBV28 and TRBJ1-5; 9 nucleotides match TRBD1. This CDR3 contains 15 residues. Trimming took 7 bases from V and 4 from J; bases not matched to a gene: 8. The germline CDR1 and CDR2 sequences are MDHEN and SYDVKM. The CDR3 DNA sequence: TGTGCCAGCATTGCTAGGGACAGGGTAAATCAGCCCCAGCATTTT. The encoded protein is CASIARDRVNQPQHF.

The chain links TRBV30 to TRBJ1-2; TRBD1 is a possible D gene (5 bases). V dropped 3 bases and J dropped 4 bases, with 24 bases sitting between them. CDR1 is GTSNPN, CDR2 SVGIG, per germline (reference sequence). The CDR3 spans 17 residues. CDR3 nucleotide sequence: TGTGCCTGGAGGGAAAGGGGTCCCCGCAACTACGGCTATGGCTACACCTTC. As protein: CAWRERGPRNYGYGYTF.